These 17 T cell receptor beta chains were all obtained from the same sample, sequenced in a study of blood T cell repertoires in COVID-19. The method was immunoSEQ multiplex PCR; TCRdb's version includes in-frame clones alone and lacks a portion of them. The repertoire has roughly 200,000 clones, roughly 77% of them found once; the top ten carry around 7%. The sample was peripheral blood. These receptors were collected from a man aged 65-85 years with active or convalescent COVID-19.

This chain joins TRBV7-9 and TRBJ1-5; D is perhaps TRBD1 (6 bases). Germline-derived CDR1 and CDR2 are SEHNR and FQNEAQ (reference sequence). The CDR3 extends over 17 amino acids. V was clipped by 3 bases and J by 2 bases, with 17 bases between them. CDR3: CASSLVRGGQGNQPQHF. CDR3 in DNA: TGTGCCAGCAGCTTGGTGCGGGGGGGGCAGGGCAATCAGCCCCAGCATTTT.

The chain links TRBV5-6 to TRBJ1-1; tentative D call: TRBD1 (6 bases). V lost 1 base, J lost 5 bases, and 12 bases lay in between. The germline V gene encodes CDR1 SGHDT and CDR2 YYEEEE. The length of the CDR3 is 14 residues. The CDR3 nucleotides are TGTGCCAGCAGCTTGCGCAGGGGAGAGACTGAAGCTTTCTTT. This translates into CASSLRRGETEAFF.

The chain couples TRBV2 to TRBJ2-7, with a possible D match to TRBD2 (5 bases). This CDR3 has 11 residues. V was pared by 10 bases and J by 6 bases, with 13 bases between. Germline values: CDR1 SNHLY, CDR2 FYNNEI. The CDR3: CATVTGFEQYF. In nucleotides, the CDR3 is TGTGCCACCGTCACGGGGTTCGAGCAGTACTTC.

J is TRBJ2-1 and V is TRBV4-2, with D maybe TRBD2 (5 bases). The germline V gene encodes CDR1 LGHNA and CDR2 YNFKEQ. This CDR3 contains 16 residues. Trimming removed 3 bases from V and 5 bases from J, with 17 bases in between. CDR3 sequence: CASSHYEERGNNEQFF. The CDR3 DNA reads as TGTGCCAGCAGCCACTACGAGGAACGAGGGAACAATGAGCAGTTCTTC.

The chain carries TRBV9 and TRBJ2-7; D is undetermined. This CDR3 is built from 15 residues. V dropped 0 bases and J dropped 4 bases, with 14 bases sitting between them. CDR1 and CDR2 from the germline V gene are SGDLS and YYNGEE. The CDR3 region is CASSVGAPFGYEQYF. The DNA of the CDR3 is TGTGCCAGCAGCGTAGGGGCCCCGTTTGGGTACGAGCAGTACTTC. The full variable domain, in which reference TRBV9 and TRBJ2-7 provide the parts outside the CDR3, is DSGVTQTPKHLITATGQRVTLRCSPRSGDLSVYWYQQSLDQGLQFLIQYYNGEERAKGNILERFSAQQFPDLHSELNLSSLELGDSALYFCASSVGAPFGYEQYFGPGTRLTVT.

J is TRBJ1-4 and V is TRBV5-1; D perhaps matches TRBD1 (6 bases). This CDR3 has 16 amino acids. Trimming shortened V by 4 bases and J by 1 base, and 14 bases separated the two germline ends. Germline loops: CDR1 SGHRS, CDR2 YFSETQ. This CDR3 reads CASSRSTGGTNEKLFF. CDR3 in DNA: TGCGCCAGCAGCAGATCGACAGGCGGAACTAATGAAAAACTGTTTTTT.

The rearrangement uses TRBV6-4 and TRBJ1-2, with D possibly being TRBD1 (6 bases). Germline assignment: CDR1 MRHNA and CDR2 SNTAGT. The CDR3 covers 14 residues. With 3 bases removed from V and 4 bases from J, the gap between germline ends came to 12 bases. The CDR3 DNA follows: TGTGCCAGCAGTGAGGGGGCCTCGCTCTATGGCTACACCTTC. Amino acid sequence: CASSEGASLYGYTF.

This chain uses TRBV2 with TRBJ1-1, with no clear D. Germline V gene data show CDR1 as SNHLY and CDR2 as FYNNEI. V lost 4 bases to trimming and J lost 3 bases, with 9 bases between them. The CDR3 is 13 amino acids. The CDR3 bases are TGTGCCAGCAGTGGCGACGGGTACACTGAAGCTTTCTTT. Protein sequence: CASSGDGYTEAFF.

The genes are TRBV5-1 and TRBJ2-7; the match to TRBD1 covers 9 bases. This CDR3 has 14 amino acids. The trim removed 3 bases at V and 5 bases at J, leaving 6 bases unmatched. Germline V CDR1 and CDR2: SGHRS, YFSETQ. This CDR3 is CASSSGQGLNEQYF. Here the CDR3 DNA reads TGCGCCAGCAGCTCGGGACAGGGTTTGAACGAGCAGTACTTC.

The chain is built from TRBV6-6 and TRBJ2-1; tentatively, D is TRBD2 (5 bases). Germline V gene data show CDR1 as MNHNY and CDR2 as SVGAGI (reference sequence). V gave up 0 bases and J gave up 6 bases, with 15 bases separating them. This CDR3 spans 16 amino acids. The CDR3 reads CASSYSLTRDPNEQFF. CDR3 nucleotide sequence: TGTGCCAGCAGTTACTCGTTAACTAGAGATCCCAATGAGCAGTTCTTC.

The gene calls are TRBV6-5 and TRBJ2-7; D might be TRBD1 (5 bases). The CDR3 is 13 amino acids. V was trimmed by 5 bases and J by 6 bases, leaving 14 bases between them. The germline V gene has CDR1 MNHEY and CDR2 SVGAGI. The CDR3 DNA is TGTGCCAGCAGTCTCAGGGAAGGCGGCGAGCAGTACTTC. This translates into CASSLREGGEQYF.

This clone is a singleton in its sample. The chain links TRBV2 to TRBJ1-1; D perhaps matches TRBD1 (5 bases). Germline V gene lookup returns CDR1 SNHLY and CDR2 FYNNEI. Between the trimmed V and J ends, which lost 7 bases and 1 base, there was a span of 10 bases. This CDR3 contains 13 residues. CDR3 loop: CASMLQANTEAFF. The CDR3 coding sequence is TGTGCCAGCATGTTACAGGCGAACACTGAAGCTTTCTTT.

The CDR3 DNA is TGTGCCAGCAGCCCTACTAGCGGGGGATCCTACGAGCAGTACTTC. It encodes CASSPTSGGSYEQYF. The chain recombines TRBV7-2 with TRBJ2-7; 11 positions agree with TRBD2. Germline CDR1 is SGHTA and CDR2 is FQGNSA. The CDR3 is 15 amino acids. J gave up 1 base and V 5 bases, and 4 bases lay outside the gene matches.

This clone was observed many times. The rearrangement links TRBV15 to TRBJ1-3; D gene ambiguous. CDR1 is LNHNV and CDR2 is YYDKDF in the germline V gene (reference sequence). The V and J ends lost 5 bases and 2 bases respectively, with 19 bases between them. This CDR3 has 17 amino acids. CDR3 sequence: CATSAASFMATGNTIYF. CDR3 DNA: TGTGCCACCAGCGCGGCCTCCTTTATGGCCACTGGAAACACCATATATTTT.

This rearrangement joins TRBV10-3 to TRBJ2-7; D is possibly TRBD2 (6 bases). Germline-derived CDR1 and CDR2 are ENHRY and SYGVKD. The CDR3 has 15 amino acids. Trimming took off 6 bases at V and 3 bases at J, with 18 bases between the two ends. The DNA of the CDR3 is TGTGCCATCAGCGCGGGACCTAGGAAGCACTACGAGCAGTACTTC. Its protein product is CAISAGPRKHYEQYF.

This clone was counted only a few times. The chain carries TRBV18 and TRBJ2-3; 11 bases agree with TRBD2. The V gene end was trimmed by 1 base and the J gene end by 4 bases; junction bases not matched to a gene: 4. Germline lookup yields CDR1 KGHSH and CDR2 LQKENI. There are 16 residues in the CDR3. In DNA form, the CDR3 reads TGTGCCAGCTCACCACGGCTAGCGGGGGGATCAGATACGCAGTATTTT. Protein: CASSPRLAGGSDTQYF.

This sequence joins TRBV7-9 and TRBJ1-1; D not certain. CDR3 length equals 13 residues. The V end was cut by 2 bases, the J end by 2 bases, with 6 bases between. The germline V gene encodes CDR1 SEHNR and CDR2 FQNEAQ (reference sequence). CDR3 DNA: TGTGCCAGCAGCTTAACCAGAAACACTGAAGCTTTCTTT. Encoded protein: CASSLTRNTEAFF.